The 8 T cell receptor beta chains presented below share a single source sample, sequenced in a study of blood T cell repertoires in COVID-19. Data came from immunoSEQ multiplex PCR; TCRdb stores just in-frame clones and leaves some out. The sample has over 120,000 clones, 65% to 80% seen once; the top ten hold more than 1.5%. Sequencing used peripheral blood. Receptors originate from an older woman with acute or convalescent COVID-19.

The V and J genes are TRBV4-2 and TRBJ2-1, with 9 bases fitting TRBD2. The CDR3 consists of 19 residues. Germline-derived CDR1 and CDR2 are LGHNA and YNFKEQ. Germline trimming cut 1 base from V and 1 base from J; bases unmatched to any gene: 11. CDR3 bases: TGTGCCAGCAGCCAAGCAGCGGCGGGAGGGCCTTCGTCCTACAATGAGCAGTTCTTC. Its protein is CASSQAAAGGPSSYNEQFF.

This chain links TRBV11-2 with TRBJ1-2, with TRBD1 matching over 9 bases. CDR3 size: 16 residues. Germline assignment: CDR1 SGHAT and CDR2 FQNNGV. Losses at the gene ends were 5 bases for V and 7 bases for J; bases not matched to a gene: 14. The CDR3 region has the DNA TGTGCCAGCAGCCCAGACGCGGGACAGGGAAGATTTGGCTACACCTTC. This encodes CASSPDAGQGRFGYTF.

The chain uses TRBV5-4 and TRBJ2-7; TRBD1 is a possible D gene (6 bases). V lost 1 base and J lost 2, with 10 bases in between. Germline assignment: CDR1 SGHNT and CDR2 YYREEE (reference sequence). The CDR3 is 14 residues long. Written as DNA, the CDR3 is TGTGCCAGCAGCTTGCTAGGGGACACCTACGAGCAGTACTTC. It is translated as CASSLLGDTYEQYF.

V is TRBV11-2 and J is TRBJ2-1; D ambiguous. With 1 base removed from V and 1 base from J, the gap between germline ends came to 14 bases. CDR3 length: 17 amino acids. The V gene's germline CDR1 is SGHAT and CDR2 FQNNGV. In DNA, the CDR3 is TGTGCCAGCAGCTTAGCCCCGACTCTTAAATCCTACAATGAGCAGTTCTTC. Translation gives CASSLAPTLKSYNEQFF.

This clone was counted only a few times. The CDR3 spells CASSGGSLTRGGEGNEQFF. The CDR3 region has the DNA TGCGCCAGCAGCGGTGGCAGCCTGACTCGGGGAGGAGAGGGTAATGAGCAGTTCTTC. The V call is TRBV10-1, the J call TRBJ2-1, with D perhaps matching TRBD2 (6 bases). Deletions cut 6 bases from V and 7 bases from J, with 31 bases between. Per germline, CDR1 WNHNN and CDR2 SYGVQD (reference sequence). This CDR3 has 19 amino acids.

This clone was found a few times. J is TRBJ2-7 and V is TRBV2; TRBD2 matches at 7 bases. The ends lost 7 bases at V and 4 bases at J; junction bases unmatched: 10. This CDR3 has 14 amino acids. Germline-derived CDR1 and CDR2 are SNHLY and FYNNEI. The CDR3: CASMPGRANYEQYF. CDR3 nucleotide sequence: TGTGCCAGCATGCCAGGGAGGGCCAATTACGAGCAGTACTTC. Using reference TRBV2 and TRBJ2-7 for the parts outside the CDR3, the full variable domain is EPEVTQTPSHQVTQMGQEVILRCVPISNHLYFYWYRQILGQKVEFLVSFYNNEISEKSEIFDDQFSVERPDGSNFTLKIRSTKLEDSAMYFCASMPGRANYEQYFGPGTRLTVT.

This clone was picked up one time. The chain couples TRBV28 to TRBJ1-5, with D maybe TRBD1 (6 bases). Germline V lookup: CDR1 MDHEN, CDR2 SYDVKM. With 1 base removed from V and 5 bases from J, the gap between germline ends came to 12 bases. The length of the CDR3 is 15 residues. The CDR3 region is CASSLFGRGDQPQHF. CDR3 bases: TGTGCCAGCAGTTTATTCGGCAGGGGAGATCAGCCCCAGCATTTT.

The rearrangement joins TRBV28 to TRBJ1-5; no definite D call. This CDR3 has 16 amino acids. Germline CDR1 reads MDHEN; CDR2 reads SYDVKM. V lost 1 base to trimming and J lost 0 bases, with 10 bases between them. The CDR3, as DNA: TGTGCCAGCAGTTTATACCCGCGTGTTAGCAATCAGCCCCAGCATTTT. This translates into CASSLYPRVSNQPQHF.